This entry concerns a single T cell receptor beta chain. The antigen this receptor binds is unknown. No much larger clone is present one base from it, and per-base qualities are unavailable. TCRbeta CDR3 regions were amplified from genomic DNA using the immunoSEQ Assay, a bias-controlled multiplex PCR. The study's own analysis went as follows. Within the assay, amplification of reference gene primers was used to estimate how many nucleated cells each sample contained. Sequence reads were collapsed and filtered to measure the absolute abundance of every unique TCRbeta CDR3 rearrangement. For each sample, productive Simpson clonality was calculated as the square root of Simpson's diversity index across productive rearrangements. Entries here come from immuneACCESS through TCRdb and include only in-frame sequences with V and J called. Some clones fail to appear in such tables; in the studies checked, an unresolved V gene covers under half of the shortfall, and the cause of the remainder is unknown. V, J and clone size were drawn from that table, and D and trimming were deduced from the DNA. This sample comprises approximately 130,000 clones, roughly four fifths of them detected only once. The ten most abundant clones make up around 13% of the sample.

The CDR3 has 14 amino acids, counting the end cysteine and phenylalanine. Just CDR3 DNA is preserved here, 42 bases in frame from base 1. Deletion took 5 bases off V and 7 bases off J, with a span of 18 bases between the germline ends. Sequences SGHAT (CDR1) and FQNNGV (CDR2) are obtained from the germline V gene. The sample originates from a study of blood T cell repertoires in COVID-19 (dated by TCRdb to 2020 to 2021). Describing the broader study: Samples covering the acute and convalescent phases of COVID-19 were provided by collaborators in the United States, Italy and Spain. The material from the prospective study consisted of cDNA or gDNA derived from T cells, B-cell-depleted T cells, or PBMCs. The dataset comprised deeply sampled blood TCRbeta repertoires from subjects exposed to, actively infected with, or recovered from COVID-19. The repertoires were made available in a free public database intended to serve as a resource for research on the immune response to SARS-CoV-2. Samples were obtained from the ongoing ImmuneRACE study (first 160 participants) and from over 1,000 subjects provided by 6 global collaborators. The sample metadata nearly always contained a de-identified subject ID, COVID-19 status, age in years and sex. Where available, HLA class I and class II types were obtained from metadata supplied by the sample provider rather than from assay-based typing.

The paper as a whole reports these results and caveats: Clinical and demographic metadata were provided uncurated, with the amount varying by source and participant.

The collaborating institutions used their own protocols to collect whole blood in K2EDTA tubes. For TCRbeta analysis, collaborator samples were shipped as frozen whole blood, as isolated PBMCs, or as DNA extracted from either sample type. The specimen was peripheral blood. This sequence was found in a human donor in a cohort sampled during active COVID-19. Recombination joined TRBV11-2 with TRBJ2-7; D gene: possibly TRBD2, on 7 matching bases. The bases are TGTGCCAGCAGCCCAGGGAGGGGGGCTGGTGAGCAGTACTTC. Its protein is CASSPGRGAGEQYF.